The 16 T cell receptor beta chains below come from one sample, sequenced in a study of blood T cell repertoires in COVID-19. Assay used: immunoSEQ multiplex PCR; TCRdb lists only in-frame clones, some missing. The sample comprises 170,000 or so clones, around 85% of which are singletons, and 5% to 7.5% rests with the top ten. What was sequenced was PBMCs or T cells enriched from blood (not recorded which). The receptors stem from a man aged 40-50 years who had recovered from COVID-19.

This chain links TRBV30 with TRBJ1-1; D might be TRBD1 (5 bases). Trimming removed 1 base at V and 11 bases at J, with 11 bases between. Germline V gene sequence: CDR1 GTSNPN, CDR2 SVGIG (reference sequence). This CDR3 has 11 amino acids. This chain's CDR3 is CAWSGGALAFF. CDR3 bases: TGTGCCTGGAGTGGTGGGGCCCTTGCTTTCTTT.

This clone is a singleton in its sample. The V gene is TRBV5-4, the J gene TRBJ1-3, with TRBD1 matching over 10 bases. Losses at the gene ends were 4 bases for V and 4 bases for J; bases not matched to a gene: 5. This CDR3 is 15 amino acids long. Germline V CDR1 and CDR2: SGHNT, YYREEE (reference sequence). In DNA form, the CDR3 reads TGTGCCAGCAGCCTGGGGACAGGGGCAGGAAACACCATATATTTT. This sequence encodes CASSLGTGAGNTIYF. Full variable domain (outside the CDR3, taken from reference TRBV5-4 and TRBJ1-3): ETGVTQSPTHLIKTRGQQVTLRCSSQSGHNTVSWYQQALGQGPQFIFQYYREEENGRGNFPPRFSGLQFPNYSSELNVNALELDDSALYLCASSLGTGAGNTIYFGEGSWLTVV.

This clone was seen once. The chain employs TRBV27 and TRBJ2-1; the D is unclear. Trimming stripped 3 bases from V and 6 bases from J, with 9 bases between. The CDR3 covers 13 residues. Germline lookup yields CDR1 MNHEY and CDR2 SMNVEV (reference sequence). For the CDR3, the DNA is TGTGCCAGCAGTTTCATCCAGTCCAATGAGCAGTTCTTC. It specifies CASSFIQSNEQFF.

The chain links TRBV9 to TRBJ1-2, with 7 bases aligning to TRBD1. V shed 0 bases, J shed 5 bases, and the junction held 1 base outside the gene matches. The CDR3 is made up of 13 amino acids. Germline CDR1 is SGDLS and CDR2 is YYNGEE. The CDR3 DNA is TGTGCCAGCAGCGTAGACAGGGGTTATGGCTACACCTTC. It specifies CASSVDRGYGYTF.

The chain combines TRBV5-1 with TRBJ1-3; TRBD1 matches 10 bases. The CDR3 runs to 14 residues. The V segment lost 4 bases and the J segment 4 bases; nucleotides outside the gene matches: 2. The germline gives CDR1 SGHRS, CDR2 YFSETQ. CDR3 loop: CASSAGQGGNTIYF. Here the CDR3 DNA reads TGCGCCAGCAGCGCGGGACAGGGGGGAAACACCATATATTTT.

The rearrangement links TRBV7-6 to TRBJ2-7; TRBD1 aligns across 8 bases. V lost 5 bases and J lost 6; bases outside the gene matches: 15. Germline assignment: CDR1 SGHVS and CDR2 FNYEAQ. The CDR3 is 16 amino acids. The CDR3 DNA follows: TGTGCCAGCAGCCCGAGCCCCGGGATCCAGGGGGCCGAGCAGTACTTC. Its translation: CASSPSPGIQGAEQYF. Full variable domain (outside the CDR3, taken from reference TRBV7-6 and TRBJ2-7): GAGVSQSPRYKVTKRGQDVALRCDPISGHVSLYWYRQALGQGPEFLTYFNYEAQQDKSGLPNDRFSAERPEGSISTLTIQRTEQRDSAMYRCASSPSPGIQGAEQYFGPGTRLTVT.

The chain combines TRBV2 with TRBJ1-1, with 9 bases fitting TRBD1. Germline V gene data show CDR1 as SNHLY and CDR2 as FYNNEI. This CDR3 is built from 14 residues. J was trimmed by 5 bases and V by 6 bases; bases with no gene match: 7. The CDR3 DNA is TGTGCCAGCAGGGGGACAGGGATTGGGACTGAAGCTTTCTTT. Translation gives CASRGTGIGTEAFF.

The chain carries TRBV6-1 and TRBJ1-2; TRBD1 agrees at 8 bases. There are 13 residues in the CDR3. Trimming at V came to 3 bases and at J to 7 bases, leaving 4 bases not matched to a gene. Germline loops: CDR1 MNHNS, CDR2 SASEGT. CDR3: CASSDGQGVGYTF. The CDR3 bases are TGTGCCAGCAGTGATGGACAGGGTGTTGGCTACACCTTC.

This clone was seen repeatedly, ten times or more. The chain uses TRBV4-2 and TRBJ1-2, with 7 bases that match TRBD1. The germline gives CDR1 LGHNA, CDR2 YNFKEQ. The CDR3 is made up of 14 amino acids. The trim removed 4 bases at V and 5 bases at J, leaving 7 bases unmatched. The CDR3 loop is CASSPQTGSYGYTF. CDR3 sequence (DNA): TGTGCCAGCAGCCCTCAGACAGGGAGTTATGGCTACACCTTC.

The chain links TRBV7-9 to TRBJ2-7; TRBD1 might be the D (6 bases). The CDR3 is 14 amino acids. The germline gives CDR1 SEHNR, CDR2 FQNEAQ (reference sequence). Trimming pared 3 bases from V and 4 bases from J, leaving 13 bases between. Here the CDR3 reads CASSLAGDRYEQYF. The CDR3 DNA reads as TGTGCCAGCAGCTTGGCAGGGGATAGGTACGAGCAGTACTTC.

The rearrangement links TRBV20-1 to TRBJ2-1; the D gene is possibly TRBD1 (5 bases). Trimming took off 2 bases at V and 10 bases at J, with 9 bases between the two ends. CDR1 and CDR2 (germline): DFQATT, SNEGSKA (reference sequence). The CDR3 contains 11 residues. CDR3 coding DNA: TGCAGTGCTAGACGGCAGGGAGAGCAGTTCTTC. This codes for CSARRQGEQFF.

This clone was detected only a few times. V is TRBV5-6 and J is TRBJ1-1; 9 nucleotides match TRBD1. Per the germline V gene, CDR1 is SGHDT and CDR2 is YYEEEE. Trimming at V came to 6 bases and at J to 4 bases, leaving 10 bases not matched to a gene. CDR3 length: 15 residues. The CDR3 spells CASTLRGTGSTEAFF. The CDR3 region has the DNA TGTGCCAGCACTCTGAGGGGGACAGGGTCCACTGAAGCTTTCTTT.

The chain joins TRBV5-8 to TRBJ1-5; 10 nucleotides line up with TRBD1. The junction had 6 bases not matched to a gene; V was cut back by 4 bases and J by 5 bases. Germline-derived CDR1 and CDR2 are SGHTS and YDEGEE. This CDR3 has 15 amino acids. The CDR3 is CASSHDRGQDQPQHF. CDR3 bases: TGTGCCAGCAGCCATGACAGGGGGCAAGATCAGCCCCAGCATTTT.

The CDR3 DNA reads TGCGCCAGCAGCCCAAGGACAGGGGATACTGAAGCTTTCTTT. This encodes CASSPRTGDTEAFF. The chain carries TRBV5-1 and TRBJ1-1, with TRBD1 matching 9 bases. The germline gives CDR1 SGHRS, CDR2 YFSETQ. The ends lost 4 bases at V and 5 bases at J; junction bases unmatched: 6. The CDR3 consists of 14 residues.

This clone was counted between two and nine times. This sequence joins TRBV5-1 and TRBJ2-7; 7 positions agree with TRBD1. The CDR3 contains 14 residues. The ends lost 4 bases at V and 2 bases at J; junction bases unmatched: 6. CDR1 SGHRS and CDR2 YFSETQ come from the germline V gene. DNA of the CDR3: TGCGCCAGCAGCATGGCCGGGACAGCCTACGAGCAGTACTTC. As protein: CASSMAGTAYEQYF.

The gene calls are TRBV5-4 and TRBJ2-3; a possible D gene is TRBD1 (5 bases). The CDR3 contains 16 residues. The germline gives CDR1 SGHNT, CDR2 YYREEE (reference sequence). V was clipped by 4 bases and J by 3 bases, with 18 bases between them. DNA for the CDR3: TGTGCCAGCAGCCGCAAGGTGGACATTTTAACAGATACGCAGTATTTT. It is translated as CASSRKVDILTDTQYF. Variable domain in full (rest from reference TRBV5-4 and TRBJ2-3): ETGVTQSPTHLIKTRGQQVTLRCSSQSGHNTVSWYQQALGQGPQFIFQYYREEENGRGNFPPRFSGLQFPNYSSELNVNALELDDSALYLCASSRKVDILTDTQYFGPGTRLTVL.